Listed below are T cell receptor beta chains from one sample, sequenced in a study of blood T cell repertoires in COVID-19. Profiled with immunoSEQ multiplex PCR; TCRdb holds only in-frame clones, not every one. Here the sample spans 150,000 to 200,000 clones, nearly 90% being singletons. Sequenced material: peripheral blood. The receptors shown here come from a man younger than 35 who had recovered from COVID-19. The CDR3 runs from the conserved cysteine through the conserved F or W. The order of the fields is CDR3 DNA, CDR3 protein, D gene, J gene, V gene, clone size. The D gene is left open where the match is weak. Size tells how often a clone was seen (once, few, many) or the class of an expanded clone, and some rows leave it out.

TGTGCCAGCAGCTTAAGCGGGAGCTACGAGCAGTACTTC | CASSLSGSYEQYF | TRBD2 | TRBJ2-7 | TRBV7-6 | .
TGTGCCTCGCAAACGAGGGGGGGAATCACTGAAGCTTTCTTT | CASQTRGGITEAFF | . | TRBJ1-1 | TRBV19 | .
TGTGCCAGCAGCTTAGTTAGTGGCGGGAGCGGCACAGATACGCAGTATTTT | CASSLVSGGSGTDTQYF | TRBD2 | TRBJ2-3 | TRBV7-2 | .
TGTGCCAGCAGCCAGGGACACTCCTACGAGCAGTACTTC | CASSQGHSYEQYF | . | TRBJ2-7 | TRBV6-5 | .
TGTGCCAGCAGCCCGGTACCTAGCGGGGGGAGCTCCTACAATGAGCAGTTCTTC | CASSPVPSGGSSYNEQFF | TRBD2 | TRBJ2-1 | TRBV7-9 | .
TGTGCCAGCAGCGCACAAGACAAGGTGAACACCGGGGAGCTGTTTTTT | CASSAQDKVNTGELFF | . | TRBJ2-2 | TRBV5-6 | once
TGTGCCAGCAGTGGGGCACCGACAGGGAACGGTTCACCCCTCCACTTT | CASSGAPTGNGSPLHF | TRBD1 | TRBJ1-6 | TRBV6-1 | .
TGCGCCAGCAGCCAAGACATGGGCCTTGGAGAAAAACTGTTTTTT | CASSQDMGLGEKLFF | . | TRBJ1-4 | TRBV4-3 | .
TGCGCCAGCAGTGAGGGACTAAGCGGGGAGCTGTTTTTT | CASSEGLSGELFF | TRBD2 | TRBJ2-2 | TRBV5-1 | .
TGTGCCAGCAGGGCCGGCGTTAGCGGGAGGCCTCTCTACGAGCAGTACTTC | CASRAGVSGRPLYEQYF | TRBD2 | TRBJ2-7 | TRBV2 | once
TGTGCCAGCAGTTACTCGGAGGGTTCGAACACCGGGGAGCTGTTTTTT | CASSYSEGSNTGELFF | . | TRBJ2-2 | TRBV6-2/TRBV6-3 | once
TGTGCCATCAGGGCGACAGGGGCTGGAAACACCATATATTTT | CAIRATGAGNTIYF | TRBD1 | TRBJ1-3 | TRBV10-3 | few
TGTGCCAGTAGGGACCCCTCGAGGGTTGAGCAGTACTTC | CASRDPSRVEQYF | . | TRBJ2-7 | TRBV19 | .
TGCGCCAGCAGCCAAGAAAAGACAGGACTAGCGGGAAACGAGCAGTACTTC | CASSQEKTGLAGNEQYF | TRBD2 | TRBJ2-7 | TRBV4-3 | .
TGTGCCAGCAGCCACTGGAGAGATACGCAGTATTTT | CASSHWRDTQYF | . | TRBJ2-3 | TRBV5-4 | .
TGTGCCAGCAGCGGCCGGGACAGGGCGGCCACCGGGGAGCTGTTTTTT | CASSGRDRAATGELFF | TRBD1 | TRBJ2-2 | TRBV5-6 | .
TGTGCCAGCAGCTTGAGGGGATACTCTGGAAACACCATATATTTT | CASSLRGYSGNTIYF | . | TRBJ1-3 | TRBV5-4 | .
TGCGCCAGCAGACAGGAAACAGGGGGAGGCACTGAAGCTTTCTTT | CASRQETGGGTEAFF | TRBD1 | TRBJ1-1 | TRBV4-3 | .
TGTGCCAGCACCTCACAGATCAACTATGGCTACACCTTC | CASTSQINYGYTF | . | TRBJ1-2 | TRBV28 | .
TGTGCCAGCAGCCCAGGAGGAAACATTCAGTACTTC | CASSPGGNIQYF | . | TRBJ2-4 | TRBV7-8 | .
TGTGCCAGCACAGGGGCCAGGGAGGGGGGTACTGAAGCTTTCTTT | CASTGAREGGTEAFF | . | TRBJ1-1 | TRBV25-1 | .
TGTGCCAGCAGTTTCGGAACAGGGGGGCCCTATAATTCACCCCTCCACTTT | CASSFGTGGPYNSPLHF | TRBD1 | TRBJ1-6 | TRBV28 | .
TGTGCCAGCAGTCGAGCGGGAGCTGAGACCCAGTACTTC | CASSRAGAETQYF | TRBD2 | TRBJ2-5 | TRBV3-1/TRBV3-2 | once
TGTGCCAGCAGCCGGAGACAGGGAACGGATGGCTACACCTTC | CASSRRQGTDGYTF | TRBD1 | TRBJ1-2 | TRBV3-1/TRBV3-2 | .
TGCAGCGTTGACGAGACCCGGGACAGGGGGTCCGTGAGCTCCTACAATGAGCAGTTCTTC | CSVDETRDRGSVSSYNEQFF | TRBD1 | TRBJ2-1 | TRBV29-1 | .
TGTGCCAGCACCGAAGGGCCCGGAGGTCCCACCGGGGAGCTGTTTTTT | CASTEGPGGPTGELFF | . | TRBJ2-2 | TRBV7-2 | .
TGCGCCAGCAGCGGTTATGCGGGAGGTAAAAACATTCAGTACTTC | CASSGYAGGKNIQYF | TRBD2 | TRBJ2-4 | TRBV5-1 | .
TGTGCCAGCAGCCTTAGCCCCGACAGTTATAGCAATCAGCCCCAGCATTTT | CASSLSPDSYSNQPQHF | . | TRBJ1-5 | TRBV7-9 | .
TGTGCCAGTACACAGGGAATTAGTGGCAATCAGCCCCAGCATTTT | CASTQGISGNQPQHF | . | TRBJ1-5 | TRBV19 | .
TGTGCCAGCATCCCCGGGACAGCTAATCAGCCCCAGCATTTT | CASIPGTANQPQHF | TRBD1 | TRBJ1-5 | TRBV28 | .
TGCGCCAGCAGCCAAGATCTCCAAGCCCGCAATCAGCCCCAGCATTTT | CASSQDLQARNQPQHF | . | TRBJ1-5 | TRBV4-3 | .
TGTGCCAGCACAGGGGGTTGGTATGGCTACACCTTC | CASTGGWYGYTF | TRBD1 | TRBJ1-2 | TRBV12-3/TRBV12-4 | .
TGTGCCAGCACCTCCTTAGCGGGACCATCCTACAATGAGCAGTTCTTC | CASTSLAGPSYNEQFF | TRBD2 | TRBJ2-1 | TRBV6-9 | .
TGTGCCAGCAGCGGGTACGGGGGGAATTCCTACGAGCAGTACTTC | CASSGYGGNSYEQYF | TRBD2 | TRBJ2-7 | TRBV6-2/TRBV6-3 | .
TGTGCCAGCAGCTCCCCTAGGGGGTTCGGGGAGCTGTTTTTT | CASSSPRGFGELFF | . | TRBJ2-2 | TRBV11-3 | .
TGTGCCAGCAGCTTGGGCCACATCTATGGCTACACCTTC | CASSLGHIYGYTF | . | TRBJ1-2 | TRBV5-4 | .
TGTGCCAGCAGTTTAGGGACAAGAACTGAAGCTTTCTTT | CASSLGTRTEAFF | . | TRBJ1-1 | TRBV28 | .
TGCGCCAGCAGGAGGGACTTAATAGAGCAGTTCTTC | CASRRDLIEQFF | . | TRBJ2-1 | TRBV5-1 | .
TGTGCCAGCAGCGTTAAAGAGACCCAGTACTTC | CASSVKETQYF | . | TRBJ2-5 | TRBV11-2 | .
TGCAGCGTCGAGGGGACAGCGAACGATGAAGCTTTCTTT | CSVEGTANDEAFF | TRBD1 | TRBJ1-1 | TRBV29-1 | once
TGTGCCAGCAGTTTAGCCAGGGGATACGAGCAGTACTTC | CASSLARGYEQYF | . | TRBJ2-7 | TRBV27 | .
TGTGCCAGCAGCTTGGTCCCTACAGGGCTAGGGACTGAAGCTTTCTTT | CASSLVPTGLGTEAFF | . | TRBJ1-1 | TRBV5-5 | .